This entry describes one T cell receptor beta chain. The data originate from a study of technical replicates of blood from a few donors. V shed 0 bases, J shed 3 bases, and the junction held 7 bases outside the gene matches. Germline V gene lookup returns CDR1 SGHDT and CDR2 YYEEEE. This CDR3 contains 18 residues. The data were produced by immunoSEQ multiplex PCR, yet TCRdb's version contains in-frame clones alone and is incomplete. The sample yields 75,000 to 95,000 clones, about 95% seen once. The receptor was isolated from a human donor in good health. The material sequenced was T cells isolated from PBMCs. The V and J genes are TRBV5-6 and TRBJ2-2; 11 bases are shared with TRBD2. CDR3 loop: CASSLEVAGGHYTGELFF. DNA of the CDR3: TGTGCCAGCAGCTTGGAGGTAGCGGGGGGGCATTACACCGGGGAGCTGTTTTTT.